This TCR beta chain was retrieved from a study of blood T cells in healthy people across ages. The V and J ends lost 1 base and 3 bases respectively, with 7 bases between them. CDR3 length equals 13 residues. From germline, CDR1 is SGHTA and CDR2 FQGNSA. Whole-study findings and limits: What prevented conclusive comparison of naive and antigen-experienced cells was that PBMCs were unsorted. Versus aged donors, long-lived donors had higher diversity and more naive CD4+ cells. Getting older went along with TCR beta diversity per million T cells dropping roughly linearly.

This clonotype appeared a few times. Antigen specificity is unknown. A second roughly 7 to 11 cycle PCR used barcoded and J-beta primers. In TCRdb, the 5' RACE reads were re-called with MiXCR into one record per CDR3 protein. The table records some 780,000 distinct CDR3 sequences, about 61% of them present only once. The chain links TRBV7-2 to TRBJ2-7; D may be TRBD1 (5 bases). This sequence originates from a man in his forties in good health. Material: blood. For the CDR3, the DNA is TGTGCCAGCAGCTTAGTCGACAGCTACGAGCAGTACTTC. This encodes CASSLVDSYEQYF.